This entry lists 10 T cell receptor beta chains sequenced from one sample in a study of T cell repertoires in cytomegalovirus infection. TCRdb reprocessed the reads with MiXCR, giving one entry per CDR3 protein. The sample lists about a million distinct CDR3 sequences; roughly 30% were seen once. No antigens are known for them. Sequencing was performed on cultured CD8+ T cells from PBMCs, taken from culture after CMV antigen stimulation. All receptors come from a human donor in good health (CMV status not recorded). Some clones in this sample may be carry-over from other donors' samples.

This clonotype was seen a handful of times. This sequence joins TRBV27 and TRBJ2-7; no definite D call. Trimming removed 5 bases from V and 0 bases from J, with 8 bases in between. Germline CDR1 reads MNHEY; CDR2 reads SMNVEV (reference sequence). This CDR3 has 13 amino acids. CDR3 protein: CASSHQSSYEQYF. For the CDR3, the DNA is TGTGCCAGCAGTCACCAGAGCTCCTACGAGCAGTACTTC.

This clonotype showed up just a few times. The chain links TRBV5-5 to TRBJ1-6; D unclear. Germline V gene data show CDR1 as SGHKS and CDR2 as YYEKEE (reference sequence). The CDR3 sequence is 15 residues long. V was clipped by 9 bases and J by 1 base, with 14 bases between them. In DNA form, the CDR3 reads TGTGCCACCTCACCCACTCAATCCTATAATTCACCCCTCCACTTT. Protein product: CATSPTQSYNSPLHF.

The chain couples TRBV29-1 to TRBJ1-1, with D perhaps matching TRBD1 (6 bases). Trimming left V 4 bases short and J 3 bases short, with 9 bases between. CDR3 length: 12 residues. CDR1 is SQVTM and CDR2 is ANQGSEA in the germline V gene. The CDR3 spells CSVVTGHTEAFF. The DNA for the CDR3 is TGCAGCGTTGTGACAGGACACACTGAAGCTTTCTTT.

The chain carries TRBV19 and TRBJ2-7, with D unresolved. This CDR3 spans 13 amino acids. Trimming removed 4 bases at V and 0 bases at J, with 7 bases between. Germline V lookup: CDR1 LNHDA, CDR2 SQIVND (reference sequence). The CDR3 loop reads CASSTSVSYEQYF. As DNA, the CDR3 is TGTGCCAGTAGTACGTCAGTCTCCTACGAGCAGTACTTC. Combining the CDR3 with reference TRBV19 and TRBJ2-7 gives the whole variable domain DGGITQSPKYLFRKEGQNVTLSCEQNLNHDAMYWYRQDPGQGLRLIYYSQIVNDFQKGDIAEGYSVSREKKESFPLTVTSAQKNPTAFYLCASSTSVSYEQYFGPGTRLTVT.

The chain links TRBV28 to TRBJ2-7; the D call may be TRBD1 or TRBD2 (5 bases each). V lost 6 bases and J lost 0, with 18 bases in between. The V gene's germline CDR1 is MDHEN and CDR2 SYDVKM. The CDR3 contains 16 residues. CDR3 residues: CASSPQRGASSYEQYV. DNA for the CDR3: TGTGCCAGCAGCCCACAGCGAGGGGCCTCCTCCTACGAGCAGTACGTC.

There are many counts of this clonotype. The genes are TRBV7-2 and TRBJ1-3; D gene ambiguous. V was clipped by 1 base and J by 0 bases, with 10 bases between them. The CDR3 totals 16 residues. The germline V gene encodes CDR1 SGHTA and CDR2 FQGNSA. CDR3 amino acids: CASSLETLSSGNTIYF. CDR3 bases: TGTGCCAGCAGCTTAGAGACTCTGAGCTCTGGAAACACCATATATTTT.

This clonotype was seen more than once but under ten times. The rearrangement uses TRBV7-9 and TRBJ2-3, with 8 nucleotides matching TRBD1. The CDR3 extends over 15 amino acids. Germline V gene lookup returns CDR1 SEHNR and CDR2 FQNEAQ (reference sequence). V was clipped by 5 bases and J by 2 bases; unmatched bases: 6. The CDR3 reads CASSTDRAATDTQYF. CDR3 nucleotides: TGTGCCAGCAGCACGGACAGGGCCGCCACAGATACGCAGTATTTT. The full variable domain, completed using reference TRBV7-9 and TRBJ2-3, is DTGVSQNPRHKITKRGQNVTFRCDPISEHNRLYWYRQTLGQGPEFLTYFQNEAQLEKSRLLSDRFSAERPKGSFSTLEIQRTEQGDSAMYLCASSTDRAATDTQYFGPGTRLTVL.

This clonotype appeared a few times. The chain has TRBV7-9 and TRBJ1-5; D call uncertain. Trimming stripped 5 bases from V and 2 bases from J, with 10 bases between. Per the germline V gene, CDR1 is SEHNR and CDR2 is FQNEAQ (reference sequence). This CDR3 contains 14 residues. CDR3 DNA sequence: TGTGCCAGCAGCCCCAGCGAGGGCAATCAGCCCCAGCATTTT. It specifies CASSPSEGNQPQHF.

The CDR3 region is CASREGGRVETQYF. Written as DNA, the CDR3 is TGTGCCAGCAGAGAAGGGGGCAGGGTGGAGACCCAGTACTTC. The rearrangement uses TRBV7-6 and TRBJ2-5; 7 bases match TRBD1. Trimming at V came to 6 bases and at J to 5 bases, leaving 9 bases not matched to a gene. Germline assignment: CDR1 SGHVS and CDR2 FNYEAQ. The CDR3 is 14 residues long.

This clonotype has a handful of counts. The chain has TRBV7-8 and TRBJ1-1; D is uncertain. This CDR3 is built from 13 residues. V was cut by 5 bases and J by 6 bases, with 13 bases left in between. CDR1 SGHVS and CDR2 FQNEAQ come from the germline V gene. The CDR3 DNA follows: TGTGCCAGCAGCCTAACGTCGGGATCTGAAGCTTTCTTT. It codes for CASSLTSGSEAFF.